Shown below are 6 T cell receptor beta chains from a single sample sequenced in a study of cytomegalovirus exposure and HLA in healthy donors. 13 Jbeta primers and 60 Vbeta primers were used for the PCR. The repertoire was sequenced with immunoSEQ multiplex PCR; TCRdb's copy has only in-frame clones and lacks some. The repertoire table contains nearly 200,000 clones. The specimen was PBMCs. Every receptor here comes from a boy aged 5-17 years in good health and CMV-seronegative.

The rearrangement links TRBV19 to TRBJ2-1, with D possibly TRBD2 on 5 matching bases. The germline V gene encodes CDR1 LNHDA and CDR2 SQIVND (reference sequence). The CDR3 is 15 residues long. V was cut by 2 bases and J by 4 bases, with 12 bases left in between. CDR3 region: CASSIWAGQYNEQFF. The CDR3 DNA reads TGTGCCAGTAGTATATGGGCGGGCCAATACAATGAGCAGTTCTTC.

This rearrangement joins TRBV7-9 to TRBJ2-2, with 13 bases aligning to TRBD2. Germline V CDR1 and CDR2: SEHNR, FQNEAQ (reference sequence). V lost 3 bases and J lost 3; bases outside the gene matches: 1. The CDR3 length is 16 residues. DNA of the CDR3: TGTGCCAGCAGCTTCGGACTAGCGGGGGACACCGGGGAGCTGTTTTTT. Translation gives CASSFGLAGDTGELFF.

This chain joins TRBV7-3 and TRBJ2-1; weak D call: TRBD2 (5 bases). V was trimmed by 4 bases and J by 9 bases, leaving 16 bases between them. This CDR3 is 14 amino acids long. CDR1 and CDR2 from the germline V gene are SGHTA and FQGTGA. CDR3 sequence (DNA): TGTGCCAGCAGCTCCGGACTTAGCCCGGGTGAGCAGTTCTTC. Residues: CASSSGLSPGEQFF.

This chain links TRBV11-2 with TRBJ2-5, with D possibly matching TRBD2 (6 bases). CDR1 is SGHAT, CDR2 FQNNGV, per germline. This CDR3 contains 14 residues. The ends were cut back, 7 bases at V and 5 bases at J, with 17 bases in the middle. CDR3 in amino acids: CASTLGGSLETQYF. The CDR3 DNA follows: TGTGCCAGCACCCTAGGAGGGTCGCTGGAGACCCAGTACTTC.

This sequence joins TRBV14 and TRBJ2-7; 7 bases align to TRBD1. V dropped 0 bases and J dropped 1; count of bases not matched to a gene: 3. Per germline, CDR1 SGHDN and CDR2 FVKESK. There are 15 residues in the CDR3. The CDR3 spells CASSQELDRSYEQYF. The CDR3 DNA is TGTGCCAGCAGCCAAGAGTTGGACAGGTCCTACGAGCAGTACTTC.

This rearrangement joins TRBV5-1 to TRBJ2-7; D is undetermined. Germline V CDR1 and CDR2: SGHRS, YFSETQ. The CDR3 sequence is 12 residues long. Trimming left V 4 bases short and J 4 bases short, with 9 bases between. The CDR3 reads CASSPNVYEQYF. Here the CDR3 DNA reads TGCGCCAGCAGCCCCAATGTGTACGAGCAGTACTTC.